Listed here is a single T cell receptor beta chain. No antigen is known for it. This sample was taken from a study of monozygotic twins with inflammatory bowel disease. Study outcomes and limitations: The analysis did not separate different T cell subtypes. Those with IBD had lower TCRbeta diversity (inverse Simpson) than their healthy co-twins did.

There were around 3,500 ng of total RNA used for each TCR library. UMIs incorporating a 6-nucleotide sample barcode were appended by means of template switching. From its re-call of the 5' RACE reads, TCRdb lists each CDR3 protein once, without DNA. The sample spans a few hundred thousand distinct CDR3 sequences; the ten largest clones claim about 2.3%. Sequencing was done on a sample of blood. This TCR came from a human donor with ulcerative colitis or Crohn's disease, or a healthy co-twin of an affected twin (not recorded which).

The CDR3 protein is CASEGANVLTF. The chain combines TRBV2 with TRBJ2-6. This CDR3 is built from 11 residues. Germline CDR1 SNHLY, CDR2 FYNNEI.